This TCR beta chain comes out of a study of blood T cells in healthy people across ages. Next came a second PCR, run for about 7 to 12 cycles, which used a sample-barcoded 5' primer along with a J-beta primer mix. A template-switch adaptor containing 12 random nucleotides labeled each cDNA molecule. MiXCR was run by TCRdb on the 5' RACE reads, yielding one entry per CDR3 protein. Among some 1.4 million distinct CDR3 sequences, around 39% were seen once, and the ten largest hold roughly 7.9%. Germline trimming cut 7 bases from V and 9 bases from J; bases unmatched to any gene: 13. This CDR3 has 15 residues. Germline V lookup: CDR1 MNHEY, CDR2 SMNVEV (reference sequence).

The sequencing input was blood. The gene calls are TRBV27 and TRBJ2-1, with 9 bases identical to TRBD2. The sequence derives from a woman aged 18-35 years in good health. CDR3 nucleotide sequence: TGTGCCAGCAACCAGGTAGAAAGCGGGAGGTGTGAGCAGTTCTTC. It is translated as CASNQVESGRCEQFF.